This T cell receptor (beta chain) derives from a study of blood T cell repertoires in COVID-19. Adults between about 18 and 95 years of age took part from 20 to 25 US areas. Cohort 3 recovery required two negative PCRs, clearance, or symptom resolution. V lost 5 bases to trimming and J lost 1 base; unmatched junction nucleotides: 6. CDR1 is MNHEY and CDR2 is SMNVEV in the germline V gene (reference sequence). The CDR3 sequence is 16 residues long. Original data processing: Estimates of nucleated cell counts were drawn from the amplification of reference gene primers. Profiling relied on immunoSEQ multiplex PCR, and the TCRdb table lists in-frame clones only, not all of them. V, J and clone size were drawn from that table, and D and trimming were deduced from the DNA. The table has about 130,000 clones, just under 85% seen once.

The chain combines TRBV27 with TRBJ2-2; 8 nucleotides agree with TRBD1. The material sequenced was PBMCs or T cells enriched from blood (not recorded which). The origin of this receptor is a man in his fifties who had recovered from COVID-19. For the CDR3, the DNA is TGTGCCAGCAGTGGGATTGGGACAGGGAACACCGGGGAGCTGTTTTTT. This translates into CASSGIGTGNTGELFF.